This TCR beta chain was recovered during a study of T cell responses to AZD1222 COVID-19 vaccine. This table comes from immunoSEQ multiplex PCR, and its TCRdb copy is limited to in-frame clones, with some not included. There are about 180,000 clones in the sample; less than 90% occur only once, and 1.5% to 2% lies in the top ten. For this clone: The target antigen is unknown.

Study-wide points: White British donors predominated, females outnumbered males, and clonal diversity was possibly underestimated.

V gave up 2 bases and J gave up 4 bases; unmatched junction bases: 7. Germline lookup yields CDR1 SGDLS and CDR2 YYNGEE. CDR3 length equals 17 residues. This chain joins TRBV9 and TRBJ1-6, with TRBD1 matching over 9 bases. The TCR was taken from an adult in good health. The specimen comprised peripheral blood, sampled on day 0 of AZD1222 vaccination. Here the CDR3 DNA reads TGTGCCAGCAGCGTTGAGGACAGGGGTTGGTATAATTCACCCCTCCACTTT. Translating it yields CASSVEDRGWYNSPLHF.